This passage covers 17 T cell receptor beta chains from one sample sequenced in a study of blood T cells in healthy people across ages. For the second PCR, which ran for about 6 to 11 cycles, a sample-barcoded 5' primer and a J-beta primer mix were used. TCRdb called the 5' RACE reads again in MiXCR, with one record for every CDR3 protein. The data contain 710,000 or so distinct CDR3 sequences, about 30% of them seen just once; the ten biggest clones take up 15%. The source material was blood. These receptors originate from a woman older than 75 in good health.

This clonotype has more than one count but fewer than ten. The rearrangement joins TRBV5-4 to TRBJ1-4; D is ambiguous. In germline, CDR1 is SGHNT, CDR2 YYREEE (reference sequence). The V gene lost 4 bases and the J gene lost 1 base, with 11 bases spanning the gap. The CDR3 runs to 15 residues. CDR3 nucleotide sequence: TGTGCCAGCAGCCACGGACGGGGAACTAATGAAAAACTGTTTTTT. This encodes CASSHGRGTNEKLFF.

Comments on this clonotype: This CDR3 is missing its conserved last phenylalanine or tryptophan, likely due to a read error. The rearrangement links TRBV10-3 to TRBJ1-6, with D perhaps TRBD1 (5 bases). CDR1 is ENHRY, CDR2 SYGVKD, per germline. The CDR3 totals 13 residues. CDR3 DNA sequence: TGCGCCATCAGTATCGGGGCTGATTCACCCCTCCACTGT. It codes for CAISIGADSPLHC.

As concerns this clonotype: This sequence may be a read error, since a much larger clone differs from it by one base. This chain links TRBV7-2 with TRBJ1-2; 9 bases fit TRBD1. The CDR3 runs 15 residues. Germline CDR1 is SGHTA and CDR2 is FQGNSA. The junction had 3 bases not matched to a gene; V was cut back by 1 base and J by 3 bases. The CDR3 sequence: CASSLVTGGDYGYTF. DNA of the CDR3: TGTGCCAGCAGCTTAGTCACAGGGGGCGACTATGGCTACACCTTC.

This clonotype was counted ten times or more. The V and J genes are TRBV15 and TRBJ2-7; D ambiguous. V lost 5 bases and J 0 bases, leaving 20 bases between the germline ends. This CDR3 spans 17 amino acids. The V gene's germline CDR1 is LNHNV and CDR2 YYDKDF (reference sequence). This CDR3 reads CATSPTRTGKNSYEQYF. DNA of the CDR3: TGTGCCACCAGCCCCACCCGGACGGGTAAAAACTCCTACGAGCAGTACTTC. Full variable domain (outside the CDR3, taken from reference TRBV15 and TRBJ2-7): DAMVIQNPRYQVTQFGKPVTLSCSQTLNHNVMYWYQQKSSQAPKLLFHYYDKDFNNEADTPDNFQSRRPNTSFCFLDIRSPGLGDTAMYLCATSPTRTGKNSYEQYFGPGTRLTVT.

This clonotype was seen a few times. The chain couples TRBV29-1 to TRBJ2-2; weak D call: TRBD1 (7 bases). Deletions cut 3 bases from V and 4 bases from J, with 12 bases between. Germline V gene lookup returns CDR1 SQVTM and CDR2 ANQGSEA. The length of the CDR3 is 14 residues. CDR3 in amino acids: CSVEGRGVTGELFF. CDR3 in DNA: TGCAGCGTTGAGGGCAGGGGGGTCACCGGGGAGCTGTTTTTT.

This clonotype has at least ten counts. The V call is TRBV10-3, the J call TRBJ1-1; no clear D gene. There are 12 residues in the CDR3. Germline values: CDR1 ENHRY, CDR2 SYGVKD. Trimming stripped 6 bases from V and 1 base from J, with 6 bases between. CDR3 in amino acids: CAIRTQNTEAFF. The CDR3 region has the DNA TGTGCCATCAGGACACAGAACACTGAAGCTTTCTTT.

The rearrangement links TRBV10-3 to TRBJ2-1, with 15 positions matching TRBD2. Germline V gene sequence: CDR1 ENHRY, CDR2 SYGVKD. The CDR3 consists of 17 residues. V was pared by 0 bases and J by 4 bases, with 1 base of the junction left unmatched. This CDR3 reads CAISESGLAGGYNEQFF. CDR3 nucleotide sequence: TGTGCCATCAGTGAGTCGGGACTAGCGGGAGGTTACAATGAGCAGTTCTTC.

Many counts were recorded for this clonotype. The V and J genes are TRBV20-1 and TRBJ2-1; the D call may be TRBD1 or TRBD2 (6 bases each). V was clipped by 3 bases and J by 5 bases, with 8 bases between them. CDR3 size: 12 residues. CDR1 and CDR2 from the germline V gene are DFQATT and SNEGSKA (reference sequence). The CDR3 protein is CSARGGDNEQFF. In DNA form, the CDR3 reads TGCAGTGCTAGGGGGGGCGACAATGAGCAGTTCTTC.

A few counts support this clonotype. This rearrangement joins TRBV20-1 to TRBJ2-7; TRBD2 matches 10 bases. J lost 3 bases, V lost 0 bases, and 11 bases had no gene match. The CDR3 is 17 amino acids. Germline V gene lookup returns CDR1 DFQATT and CDR2 SNEGSKA (reference sequence). CDR3 bases: TGCAGTGCTAGAGATCCTAGCGGGAGCTCATCCCTCTACGAGCAGTACTTC. Its protein product is CSARDPSGSSSLYEQYF.

As concerns this clonotype: This may come from a read error, since a much larger clone is one base off. V gene TRBV4-2 combines with J gene TRBJ1-2, with a possible D match to TRBD1 (5 bases). The V and J ends lost 4 bases and 8 bases respectively, with 14 bases between them. The CDR3 has 13 amino acids. CDR1 and CDR2 from the germline V gene are LGHNA and YNFKEQ. The CDR3 region has the DNA TGTGCCAGCAGCCCTACCAGGGCTGGGGGCTACACCTTC. Translation: CASSPTRAGGYTF.

There are a few counts of this clonotype. The genes are TRBV7-2 and TRBJ2-5; D not certain. V lost 5 bases, J lost 5 bases, and 18 bases lay in between. The CDR3 spans 15 residues. The germline V gene encodes CDR1 SGHTA and CDR2 FQGNSA. In DNA form, the CDR3 reads TGTGCCAGCAGCCTCACCAGGATGGCTCGGGAGACCCAGTACTTC. Residues: CASSLTRMARETQYF. The variable domain in full, completed from reference TRBV7-2 and TRBJ2-5, reads GAGVSQSPSNKVTEKGKDVELRCDPISGHTALYWYRQSLGQGLEFLIYFQGNSAPDKSGLPSDRFSAERTGGSVSTLTIQRTQQEDSAVYLCASSLTRMARETQYFGPGTRLLVL.

This clonotype showed up many times. This chain connects TRBV7-6 to TRBJ2-7; no definite D call. Germline values: CDR1 SGHVS, CDR2 FNYEAQ. This CDR3 spans 15 amino acids. Trimming shortened V by 0 bases and J by 6 bases, and 15 bases separated the two germline ends. CDR3 nucleotides: TGTGCCAGCAGCTTAGCGCTTCCACCAGAAGGCGAGCAGTACTTC. It is translated as CASSLALPPEGEQYF.

This clonotype has a count of ten or more. The chain employs TRBV3-1 and TRBJ1-2, with D possibly TRBD1 on 6 matching bases. The CDR3 runs 14 residues. V was pared by 3 bases and J by 4 bases, with 12 bases between. CDR1 and CDR2 (germline): LGHDT, YNNKEL (reference sequence). The DNA of the CDR3 is TGTGCCAGCAGCCACCCGACAGGAGTCTATGGCTACACCTTC. Translating it yields CASSHPTGVYGYTF.

This clonotype was counted once. A much larger clone lies one base from this, so it may be a read error. This chain connects TRBV30 to TRBJ2-7; 7 bases match TRBD2. Germline values: CDR1 GTSNPN, CDR2 SVGIG (reference sequence). The CDR3 has 14 residues. V trimming: 3 bases; J trimming: 7 bases; junction bases outside the gene matches: 12. The CDR3 sequence: CAWRPRGVYNEQYF. In DNA, the CDR3 is TGTGCCTGGAGACCCCGGGGGGTTTACAATGAGCAGTACTTC.

On this clonotype: With a much larger clone just one base away, this may be a read error. The V call is TRBV2, the J call TRBJ2-3; tentatively, D is TRBD1 (6 bases). The V end was cut by 5 bases, the J end by 10 bases, with 16 bases between. The CDR3 is made up of 13 amino acids. Germline V gives CDR1 SNHLY, CDR2 FYNNEI. The CDR3 sequence: CASSPVRGTAQYF. CDR3 sequence (DNA): TGTGCCAGCAGTCCCGTTAGGGGGACCGCGCAGTATTTT.

This clonotype was observed at least ten times. The J gene is TRBJ2-2, the V gene TRBV7-2, with unresolved D. Germline assignment: CDR1 SGHTA and CDR2 FQGNSA. This CDR3 spans 13 amino acids. V lost 6 bases to trimming and J lost 1 base, with 6 bases between them. The CDR3: CASSLRNTGELFF. The CDR3 nucleotides read TGTGCCAGCAGTTTAAGGAACACCGGGGAGCTGTTTTTT.

This clonotype has just a few counts. This chain links TRBV6-1 with TRBJ1-6, with a possible D match to TRBD1 (5 bases). Germline lookup yields CDR1 MNHNS and CDR2 SASEGT. The CDR3 has 14 residues. V dropped 9 bases and J dropped 6 bases, with 15 bases sitting between them. The CDR3 region has the DNA TGTGCCAGTTTGCCGGGACGGATTAATTCACCCCTCCACTTT. Translation: CASLPGRINSPLHF.